This T cell receptor beta chain emerged from a study of T cells in women clearing cervical HPV infection. Study at large: Donors had HPV16-related CIN3 or worse; 2 had invasive cancer. Controls gave blood once infection was undetectable; cases at lesion identification.

Clones were sequenced by immunoSEQ multiplex PCR, and TCRdb holds only the in-frame ones, with some missing. The sample includes 40,000 to 60,000 clones. Of note for this clone: Read coverage stops 3 residues before the CDR3 terminus; the germline J gene supplies the remainder.

The length of the CDR3 is 15 residues. V trimming: 4 bases; J trimming: 7 bases; junction bases outside the gene matches: 12. CDR1 is KGHSH, CDR2 LQKENI, per germline. This TCR was recovered from a woman between 18 and 69 years old with a cervical HPV16 infection that either progressed to CIN3+ or cleared (not recorded which). Sequencing was carried out using blood buffy coat. This chain connects TRBV18 to TRBJ1-1; 7 bases map to TRBD1. Partial CDR3 DNA: TGTGCCAGCTCACGCGATATGACAGGGTTGCATGAA. It codes for CASSRDMTGLHE. The complete CDR3 reads CASSRDMTGLHEAFF.